The following is a T cell receptor (beta chain) sequence with its context. This entry belongs to a study of blood T cell repertoires in COVID-19. Study context: Acute and convalescent COVID-19 samples came from the United States, Italy and Spain. T cells, B-cell-depleted T cells, or PBMCs provided the cDNA or gDNA that served as material.

The CDR3 runs to 15 residues. Authors' methods: Reference gene primer amplification gave nucleated cell count estimates. This table comes from immunoSEQ multiplex PCR, and its TCRdb copy is limited to in-frame clones, with some not included. V and J calls and clone size are copied from that table; D and trimming were computed from the DNA. The data hold 35,000 to 50,000 clones, with roughly 85% observed a single time. This sequence originates from a man aged 55 to 70 with active COVID-19. Sample: peripheral blood. The chain is built from TRBV1 and TRBJ2-7; the D call TRBD1 from the table was never checked on the DNA. TRBV1 is a pseudogene locus. In nucleotides, the CDR3 is TGCACCAGCAGGTGGGACAGGGGGCTACCCTACGAGCAGTACTTC. Amino acids: CTSRWDRGLPYEQYF.